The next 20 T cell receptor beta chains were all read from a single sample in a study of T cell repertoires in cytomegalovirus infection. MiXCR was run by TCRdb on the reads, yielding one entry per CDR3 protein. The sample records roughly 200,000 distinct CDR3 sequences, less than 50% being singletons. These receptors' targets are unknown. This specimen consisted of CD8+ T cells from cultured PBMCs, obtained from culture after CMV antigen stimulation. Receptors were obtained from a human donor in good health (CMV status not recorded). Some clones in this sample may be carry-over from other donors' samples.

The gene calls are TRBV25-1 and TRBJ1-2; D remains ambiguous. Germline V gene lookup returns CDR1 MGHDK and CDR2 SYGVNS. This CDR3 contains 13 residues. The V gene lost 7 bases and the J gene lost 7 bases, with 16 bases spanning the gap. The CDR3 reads CASTPGRGLGYTF. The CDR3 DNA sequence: TGTGCCAGCACCCCCGGACGAGGACTTGGCTACACCTTC.

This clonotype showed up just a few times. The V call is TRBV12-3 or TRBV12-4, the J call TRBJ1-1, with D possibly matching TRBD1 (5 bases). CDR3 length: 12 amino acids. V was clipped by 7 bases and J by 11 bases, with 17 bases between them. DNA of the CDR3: TGTGCCAGCACCCTCGGGGGTGGCGAGGCTTTCTTT. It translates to CASTLGGGEAFF.

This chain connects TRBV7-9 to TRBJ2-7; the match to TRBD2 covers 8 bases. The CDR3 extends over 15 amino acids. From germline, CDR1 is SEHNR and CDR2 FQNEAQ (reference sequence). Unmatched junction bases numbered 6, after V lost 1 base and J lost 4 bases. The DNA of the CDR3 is TGTGCCAGCAGCTTAGTCTCCAGCGGGAGTTACGAGCAGTACTTC. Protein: CASSLVSSGSYEQYF.

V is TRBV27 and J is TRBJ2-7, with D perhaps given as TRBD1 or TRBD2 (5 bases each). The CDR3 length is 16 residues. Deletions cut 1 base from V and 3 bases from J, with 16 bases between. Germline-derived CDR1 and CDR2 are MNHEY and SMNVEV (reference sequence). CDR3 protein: CASSLYRDALYYEQYF. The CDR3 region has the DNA TGTGCCAGCAGTTTATACCGGGACGCGCTTTACTACGAGCAGTACTTC.

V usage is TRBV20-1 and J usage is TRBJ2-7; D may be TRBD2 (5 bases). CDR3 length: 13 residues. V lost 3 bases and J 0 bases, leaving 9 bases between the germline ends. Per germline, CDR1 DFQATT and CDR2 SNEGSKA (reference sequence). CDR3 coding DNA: TGCAGTGCTAGGAGGGTGAGCTCCTACGAGCAGTACTTC. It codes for CSARRVSSYEQYF.

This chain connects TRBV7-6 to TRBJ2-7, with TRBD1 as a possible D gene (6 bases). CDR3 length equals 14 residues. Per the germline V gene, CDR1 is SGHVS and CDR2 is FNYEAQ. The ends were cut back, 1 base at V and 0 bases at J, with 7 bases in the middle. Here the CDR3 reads CASSLGQDSYEQYF. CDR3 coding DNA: TGTGCCAGCAGCTTAGGACAGGACTCCTACGAGCAGTACTTC.

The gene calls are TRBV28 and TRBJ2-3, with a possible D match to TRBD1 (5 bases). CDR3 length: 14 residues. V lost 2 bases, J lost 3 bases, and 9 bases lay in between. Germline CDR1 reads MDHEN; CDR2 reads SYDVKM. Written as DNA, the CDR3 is TGTGCCAGCAGTTTACCAGGGTATACAGATACGCAGTATTTT. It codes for CASSLPGYTDTQYF.

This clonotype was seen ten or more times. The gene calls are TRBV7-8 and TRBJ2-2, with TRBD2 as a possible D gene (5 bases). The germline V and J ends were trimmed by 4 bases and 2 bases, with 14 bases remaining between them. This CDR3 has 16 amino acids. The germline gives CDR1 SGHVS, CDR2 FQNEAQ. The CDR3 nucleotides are TGTGCCAGCAGCTCCAGCGGCTCTCGTAACACCGGGGAGCTGTTTTTT. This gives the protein CASSSSGSRNTGELFF.

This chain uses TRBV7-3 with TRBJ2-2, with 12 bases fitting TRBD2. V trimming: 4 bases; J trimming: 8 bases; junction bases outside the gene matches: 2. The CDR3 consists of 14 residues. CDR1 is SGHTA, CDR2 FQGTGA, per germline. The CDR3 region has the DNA TGTGCCAGCAGCTCGGGACTAGCGGGTGGGGAGCTGTTTTTT. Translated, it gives CASSSGLAGGELFF.

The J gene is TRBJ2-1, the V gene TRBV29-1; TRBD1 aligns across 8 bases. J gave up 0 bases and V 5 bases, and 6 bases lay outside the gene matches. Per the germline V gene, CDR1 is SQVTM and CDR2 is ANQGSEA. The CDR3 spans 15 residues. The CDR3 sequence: CSVLGQGVSYNEQFF. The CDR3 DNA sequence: TGCAGCGTTCTCGGACAGGGTGTCTCCTACAATGAGCAGTTCTTC.

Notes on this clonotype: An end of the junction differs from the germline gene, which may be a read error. This CDR3 is CARSLTVFRNTEAFF. The CDR3 DNA reads TGTGCCAGAAGCTTGACGGTATTTAGGAACACTGAAGCTTTCTTT. The gene calls are TRBV7-9 and TRBJ1-1; no firm D call. Per the germline V gene, CDR1 is SEHNR and CDR2 is FQNEAQ (reference sequence). The CDR3 extends over 15 amino acids.

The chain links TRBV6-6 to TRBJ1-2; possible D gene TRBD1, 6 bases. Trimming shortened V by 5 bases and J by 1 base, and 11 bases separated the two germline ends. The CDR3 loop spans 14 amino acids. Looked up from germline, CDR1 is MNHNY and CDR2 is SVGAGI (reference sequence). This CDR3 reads CASSGTKLNYGYTF. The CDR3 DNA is TGTGCCAGCAGTGGGACAAAACTTAACTATGGCTACACCTTC.

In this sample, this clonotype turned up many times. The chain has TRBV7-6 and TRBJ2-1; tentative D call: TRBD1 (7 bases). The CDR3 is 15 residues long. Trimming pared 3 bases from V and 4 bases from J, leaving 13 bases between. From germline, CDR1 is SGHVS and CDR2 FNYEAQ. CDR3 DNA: TGTGCCAGCAGCTTCAGGGGGGAATTATACAATGAGCAGTTCTTC. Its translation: CASSFRGELYNEQFF.

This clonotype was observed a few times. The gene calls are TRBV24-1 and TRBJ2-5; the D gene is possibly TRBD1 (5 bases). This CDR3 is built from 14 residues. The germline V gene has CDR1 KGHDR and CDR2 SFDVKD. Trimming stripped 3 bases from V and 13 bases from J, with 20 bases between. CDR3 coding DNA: TGTGCCACCAGTGATGTGACAGTGGAAGAGACCACGTACTTC. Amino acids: CATSDVTVEETTYF.

CDR3: CSAGQDRNYSYEQYF. DNA of the CDR3: TGCAGTGCCGGGCAGGACAGGAATTACTCCTACGAGCAGTACTTC. The chain carries TRBV20-1 and TRBJ2-7; 7 bases fit TRBD1. This CDR3 has 15 residues. Trimming removed 6 bases from V and 0 bases from J; junction bases left unmatched: 11. CDR1 is DFQATT, CDR2 SNEGSKA, per germline (reference sequence).

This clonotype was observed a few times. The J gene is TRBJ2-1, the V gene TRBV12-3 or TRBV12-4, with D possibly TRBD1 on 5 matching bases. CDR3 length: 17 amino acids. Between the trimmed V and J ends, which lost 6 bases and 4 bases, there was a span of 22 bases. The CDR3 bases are TGTGCCAGCAGGCCTACCTCCAGGGTTCCCCTTTACAATGAGCAGTTCTTC. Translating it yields CASRPTSRVPLYNEQFF.

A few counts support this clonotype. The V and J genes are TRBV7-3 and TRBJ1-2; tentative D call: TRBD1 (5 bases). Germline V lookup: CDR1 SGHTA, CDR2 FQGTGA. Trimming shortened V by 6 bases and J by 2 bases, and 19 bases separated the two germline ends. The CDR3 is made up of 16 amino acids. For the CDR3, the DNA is TGTGCCAGCAGGAAGGACCCAGGGAGAGAGAACTATGGCTACACCTTC. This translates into CASRKDPGRENYGYTF.

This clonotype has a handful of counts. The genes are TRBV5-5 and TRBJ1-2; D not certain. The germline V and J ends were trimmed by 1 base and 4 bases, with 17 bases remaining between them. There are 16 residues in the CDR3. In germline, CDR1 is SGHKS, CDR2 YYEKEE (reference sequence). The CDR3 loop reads CASSLMSGSSGYGYTF. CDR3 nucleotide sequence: TGTGCCAGCAGCTTGATGTCCGGATCTTCTGGCTATGGCTACACCTTC.

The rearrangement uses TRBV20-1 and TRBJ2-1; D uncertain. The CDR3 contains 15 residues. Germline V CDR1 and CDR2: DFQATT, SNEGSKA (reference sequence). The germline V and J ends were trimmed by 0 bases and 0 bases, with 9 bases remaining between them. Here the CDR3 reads CSARDFPSSYNEQFF. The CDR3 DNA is TGCAGTGCTAGAGATTTTCCCAGCTCCTACAATGAGCAGTTCTTC.

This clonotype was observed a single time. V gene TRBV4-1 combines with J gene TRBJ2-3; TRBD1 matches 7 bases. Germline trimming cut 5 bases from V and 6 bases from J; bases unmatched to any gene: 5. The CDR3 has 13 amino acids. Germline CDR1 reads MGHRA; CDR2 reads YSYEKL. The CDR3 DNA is TGCGCCAGCAGCGACAGGGCCTTCGATACGCAGTATTTT. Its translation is CASSDRAFDTQYF.